This TCR beta chain was obtained from a study of graft-versus-host responses after intestinal transplantation. Study at large: Anti-thymocyte globulin served as induction for all recipients, who then took tacrolimus and steroids for three to four years. Whole-study results and caveats: Among circulating GvH clones, peak levels were associated with early post-transplant declines in HvG clones.

Concerning this clone itself: The target antigen is unknown.

This CDR3 contains 12 residues. V was clipped by 7 bases and J by 4 bases, with 7 bases between them. Germline assignment: CDR1 MGHDK and CDR2 SYGVNS. The data were produced by immunoSEQ multiplex PCR, yet TCRdb's version contains in-frame clones alone and is incomplete. The table shows tens of thousands of clones, with roughly 84% occurring only once. V is TRBV25-1 and J is TRBJ2-2; tentative D call: TRBD1 (5 bases). The sample here was unstimulated CD4+ T cells sorted from spleen or lymph node cells, taken before transplant. This receptor was identified in a human donor who was the organ donor for an intestinal transplant. The CDR3 spells CASIGATGELFF. The DNA for the CDR3 is TGTGCCAGCATTGGGGCCACCGGGGAGCTGTTTTTT.